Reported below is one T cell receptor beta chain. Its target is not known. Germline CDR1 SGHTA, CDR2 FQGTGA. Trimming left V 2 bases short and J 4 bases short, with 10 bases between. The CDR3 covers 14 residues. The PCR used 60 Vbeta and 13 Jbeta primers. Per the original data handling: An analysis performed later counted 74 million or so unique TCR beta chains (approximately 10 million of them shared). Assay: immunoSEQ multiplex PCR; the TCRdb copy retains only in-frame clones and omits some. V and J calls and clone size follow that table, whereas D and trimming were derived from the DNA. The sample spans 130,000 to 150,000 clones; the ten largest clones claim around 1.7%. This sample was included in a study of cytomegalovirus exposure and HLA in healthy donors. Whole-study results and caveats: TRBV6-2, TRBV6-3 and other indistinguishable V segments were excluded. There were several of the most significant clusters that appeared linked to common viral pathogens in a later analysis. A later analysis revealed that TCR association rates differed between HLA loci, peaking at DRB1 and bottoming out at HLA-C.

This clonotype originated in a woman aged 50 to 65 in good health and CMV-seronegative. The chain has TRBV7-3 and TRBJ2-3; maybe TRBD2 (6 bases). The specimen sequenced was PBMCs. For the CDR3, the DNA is TGTGCCAGCAGCTTAGCGGGGTGGGCAGATACGCAGTATTTT. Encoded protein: CASSLAGWADTQYF.